A selection of T cell receptor beta chains follows, all from one sample in a study of CD8+ T cells in alopecia areata. This table comes from immunoSEQ multiplex PCR, and its TCRdb copy is limited to in-frame clones, with some not included. In the table there are under 350,000 clones, 58% of which are singletons. The material sequenced was CD4+ T cells sorted from blood, taken at week 24, from a patient treated with tofacitinib. Every receptor here comes from a human donor with alopecia areata. Each CDR3 is given with its conserved first and last residue.

j_call | v_call | cdr3_aa
TRBJ1-1 | TRBV18 | CASSLSGAGQNTEAFF
TRBJ2-7 | TRBV9 | CASSVAGQGTYEQYF
TRBJ2-3 | TRBV7-2 | CASSPSTRGEGDTQYF
TRBJ2-5 | TRBV14 | CASSPSRETQYF
TRBJ2-1 | TRBV5-1 | CASSLEGEALNEQFF
TRBJ2-5 | TRBV30 | CAWGTGGETQYF
TRBJ2-5 | TRBV7-9 | CASSLTGSQETQYF
TRBJ2-7 | TRBV6-6 | CASSLRVYEQYF
TRBJ2-7 | TRBV19 | CASSRPGQGTYEQYF
TRBJ2-7 | TRBV27 | CASRRWAGELQYF
TRBJ1-4 | TRBV18 | CASSPRRGGTNEKLFF
TRBJ2-5 | TRBV15 | CATSRDRGGQETQYF
TRBJ2-1 | TRBV11-2 | CASSIGTSGANEQFF
TRBJ1-4 | TRBV7-8 | CASSSAGTGAEKLFF
TRBJ2-4 | TRBV29-1 | CSVVRPMAGENIQYF
TRBJ2-2 | TRBV2 | CASSPVYGELFF
TRBJ2-6 | TRBV5-4 | CASSTRISLRANVLTF
TRBJ2-5 | TRBV5-1 | CASSLGPAEETQYF
TRBJ1-1 | TRBV4-3 | CASSPFGVGNTEAFF
TRBJ2-6 | TRBV15 | CATSRGPRGPSVRSGANVLTF
TRBJ2-7 | TRBV5-1 | CASSGTGDEQYF
TRBJ2-5 | TRBV5-1 | CASRSGPPETQYF
TRBJ2-3 | TRBV27 | CASTGDPRLGTDTQYF
TRBJ2-1 | TRBV13 | CASSLRDRAGEQFF
TRBJ2-1 | TRBV15 | CATSRGGSKVNEQFF
TRBJ2-7 | TRBV5-4 | CASTRNGGPYEQYF
TRBJ2-3 | TRBV29-1 | CSARGRAADTQYF
TRBJ2-3 | TRBV30 | CASEQGRNTDTQYF
TRBJ1-1 | TRBV30 | CAWSVRSPVTEAFF
TRBJ2-1 | TRBV6-1 | CASSERRSSGGAYNEQFF
TRBJ2-5 | TRBV15 | CATSRDLREEETQYF
TRBJ1-2 | TRBV30 | CAWKISGTGVLGYTF
TRBJ2-3 | TRBV5-4 | CASSLEGQITDTQYF
TRBJ2-3 | TRBV6-1 | CASLGPSGKDTQYF
TRBJ2-5 | TRBV7-2 | CASSRILAGGPETQYF
TRBJ1-6 | TRBV4-3 | CASSQTGTSPLHF
TRBJ2-5 | TRBV29-1 | CSVEGQTLMETQYF
TRBJ2-7 | TRBV29-1 | CSVTTPRGSSSYEQYF
TRBJ1-5 | TRBV6-5 | CASSVRGVGNQPQHF
TRBJ1-1 | TRBV6-6 | CASNPDRVGAFF
TRBJ2-1 | TRBV7-2 | CASSLGQRGEQFF
TRBJ2-2 | TRBV4-2 | CASSLVGGARSTGELFF
TRBJ2-5 | TRBV29-1 | CSVLPPGQGGQETQYF
TRBJ1-6 | TRBV19 | CASSDPNSPLHF
TRBJ2-3 | TRBV7-2 | CASSLALHTDTQYF
TRBJ2-7 | TRBV7-2 | CASSLGTERLSYEQYF
TRBJ2-2 | TRBV15 | CATSRATMRGTGELFF
TRBJ1-2 | TRBV29-1 | CSVDKAQYGYTF
TRBJ2-3 | TRBV6-4 | CASSAQTGSDTQYF
TRBJ2-7 | TRBV7-2 | CASSLGSGGARYEQYF
TRBJ1-2 | TRBV9 | CASSPGDRANYGYTF
TRBJ2-2 | TRBV2 | CASRMLDSSTGELFF
TRBJ2-2 | TRBV6-5 | CASRPYSTGELFF
TRBJ1-2 | TRBV30 | CAWRQGNYGYTF
TRBJ2-3 | TRBV30 | CAWSVGSGGTQYF
TRBJ2-7 | TRBV28 | CASGRGRVSEQYF
TRBJ2-7 | TRBV9 | CASSPWPGTSREEQYF
TRBJ1-6 | TRBV30 | CAGKREDNSPLHF
TRBJ2-3 | TRBV9 | CASSVATTSGVTDTQYF
TRBJ2-3 | TRBV7-2 | CASSSYARDGTDTQYF